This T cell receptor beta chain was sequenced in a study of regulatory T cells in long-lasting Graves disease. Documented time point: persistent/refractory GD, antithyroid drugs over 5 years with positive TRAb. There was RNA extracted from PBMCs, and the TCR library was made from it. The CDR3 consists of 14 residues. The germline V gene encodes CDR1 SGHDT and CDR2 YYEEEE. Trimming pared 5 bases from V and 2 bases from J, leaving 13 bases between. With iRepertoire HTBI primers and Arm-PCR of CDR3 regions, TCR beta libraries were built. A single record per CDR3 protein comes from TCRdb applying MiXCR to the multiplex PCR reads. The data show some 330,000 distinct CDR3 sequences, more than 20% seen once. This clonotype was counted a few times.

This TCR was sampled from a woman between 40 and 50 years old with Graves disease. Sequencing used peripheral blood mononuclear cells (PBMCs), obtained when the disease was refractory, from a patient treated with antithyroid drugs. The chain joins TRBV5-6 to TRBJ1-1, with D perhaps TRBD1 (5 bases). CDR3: CASSYVGENTEAFF. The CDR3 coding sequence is TGTGCCAGCAGTTATGTGGGGGAAAACACTGAAGCTTTCTTT.